This TCR beta chain appears in the sequencing data of a study of T cells in Graves' hyperthyroidism and ophthalmopathy. Study overall: Upon initial diagnosis and before any treatment, peripheral blood was collected.

Findings of the study overall: Most expanded thyroid clonotypes above 0.001 also appeared in blood.

Stable hyperthyroidism: no ophthalmopathy progression over 18 months of follow-up. Cells are PBMCs isolated from about 10 ml of fresh blood. This clonotype was seen ten or more times. Antigen specificity is unknown. The CDR3 regions of TCR beta were amplified from RNA transcripts. When the TCR CDR3 underwent first-round RT-PCR, the HTBI primer set was used. TCRdb called the multiplex PCR reads again in MiXCR, with one record for every CDR3 protein. The sample lists about 700,000 distinct CDR3 sequences; around 15% were seen once. Between the trimmed V and J ends, which lost 5 bases and 4 bases, there was a span of 14 bases. CDR1 and CDR2 from the germline V gene are DFQATT and SNEGSKA (reference sequence). The CDR3 is made up of 14 amino acids.

The chain has TRBV20-1 and TRBJ1-4, with a tentative D call TRBD1 (5 bases). The sequencing input was blood. This TCR derives from a woman between 18 and 29 years old with Graves' hyperthyroidism. CDR3 sequence reads: CSAPRQTNNEKLFF. The CDR3 nucleotides read TGCAGTGCTCCCAGACAGACGAATAATGAAAAACTGTTTTTT.